This T cell receptor beta chain was obtained from a study of cytomegalovirus exposure and HLA in healthy donors. Notes on this clone: The target antigen is unknown.

Trimming cost V 2 bases and J 9 bases; bases outside gene matches: 8. The germline CDR1 and CDR2 sequences are SGDLS and YYNGEE. The CDR3 sequence is 16 residues long. 60 Vbeta and 13 Jbeta primers were used in PCR. The repertoire was sequenced with immunoSEQ multiplex PCR; TCRdb's copy has only in-frame clones and lacks some. The sample has about 200,000 clones; about nine tenths are singletons. Study-level results: The authors later linked a missense DCLRE1C variant to TCR beta V- and J-gene trimming. Later analysis identified over 15,000 TCR beta sequences associated with HLA alleles, using a false discovery rate threshold of 0.05. Accurate HLA-A and HLA-B prediction from TCR beta sequences was reported for most subjects.

Material: PBMCs. The V call is TRBV9, the J call TRBJ2-1, with TRBD2 matching over 13 bases. This clonotype was sampled from a boy aged 2 to 9 in good health and CMV-seronegative. The CDR3 spells CASSVPLAGGPSEQFF. In DNA form, the CDR3 reads TGTGCCAGCAGCGTTCCACTAGCGGGAGGGCCGAGTGAGCAGTTCTTC.